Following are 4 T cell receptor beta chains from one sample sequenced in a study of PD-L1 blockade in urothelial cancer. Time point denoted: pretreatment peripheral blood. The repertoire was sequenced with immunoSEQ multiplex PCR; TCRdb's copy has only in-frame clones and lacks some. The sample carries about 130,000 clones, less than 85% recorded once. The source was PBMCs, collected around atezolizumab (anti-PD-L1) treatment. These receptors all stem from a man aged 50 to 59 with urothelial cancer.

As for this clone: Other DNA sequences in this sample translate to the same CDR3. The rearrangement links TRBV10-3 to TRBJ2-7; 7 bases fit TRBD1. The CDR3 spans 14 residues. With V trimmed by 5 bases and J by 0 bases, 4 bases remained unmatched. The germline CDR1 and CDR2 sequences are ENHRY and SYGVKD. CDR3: CAISRQGSSYEQYF. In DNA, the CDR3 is TGTGCCATCAGTAGACAGGGTAGCTCCTACGAGCAGTACTTC.

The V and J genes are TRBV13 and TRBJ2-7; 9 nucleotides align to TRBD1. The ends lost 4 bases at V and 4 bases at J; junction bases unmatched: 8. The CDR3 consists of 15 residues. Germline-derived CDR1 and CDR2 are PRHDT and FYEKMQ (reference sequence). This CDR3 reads CASSWWTGAGYEQYF. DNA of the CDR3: TGTGCCAGCAGCTGGTGGACAGGGGCCGGTTACGAGCAGTACTTC.

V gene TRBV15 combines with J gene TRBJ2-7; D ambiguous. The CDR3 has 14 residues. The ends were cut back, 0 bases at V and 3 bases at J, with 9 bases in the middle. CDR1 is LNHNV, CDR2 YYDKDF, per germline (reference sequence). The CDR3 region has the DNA TGTGCCACCAGCAGAGATCGGGTGAGCTACGAGCAGTACTTC. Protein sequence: CATSRDRVSYEQYF.

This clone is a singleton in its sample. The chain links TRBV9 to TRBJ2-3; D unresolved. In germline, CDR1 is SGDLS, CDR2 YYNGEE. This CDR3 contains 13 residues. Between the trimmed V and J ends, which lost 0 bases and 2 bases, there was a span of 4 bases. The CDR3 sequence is CASSVAHTDTQYF. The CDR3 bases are TGTGCCAGCAGCGTAGCCCACACAGATACGCAGTATTTT.